Sequencing of this T cell receptor beta chain was carried out in a study of cytomegalovirus exposure and HLA in healthy donors. J gave up 5 bases and V 5 bases, and 3 bases lay outside the gene matches. The CDR3 spans 14 residues. Germline CDR1 is SEHNR and CDR2 is FQNEAQ (reference sequence). PCR involved 60 Vbeta and 13 Jbeta primers. Here immunoSEQ multiplex PCR was the method, and the copy in TCRdb shows in-frame clones only, minus some. The data show 110,000 to 150,000 clones, 9.7% seen once. The sequence was collected from a man aged 50 or older in good health and CMV-seronegative. The chain couples TRBV7-9 to TRBJ2-2, with TRBD1 matching over 9 bases. Specimen: PBMCs. The CDR3 protein is CASSLGQGTGELFF. The CDR3 DNA reads TGTGCCAGCAGCCTAGGACAGGGGACCGGGGAGCTGTTTTTT.